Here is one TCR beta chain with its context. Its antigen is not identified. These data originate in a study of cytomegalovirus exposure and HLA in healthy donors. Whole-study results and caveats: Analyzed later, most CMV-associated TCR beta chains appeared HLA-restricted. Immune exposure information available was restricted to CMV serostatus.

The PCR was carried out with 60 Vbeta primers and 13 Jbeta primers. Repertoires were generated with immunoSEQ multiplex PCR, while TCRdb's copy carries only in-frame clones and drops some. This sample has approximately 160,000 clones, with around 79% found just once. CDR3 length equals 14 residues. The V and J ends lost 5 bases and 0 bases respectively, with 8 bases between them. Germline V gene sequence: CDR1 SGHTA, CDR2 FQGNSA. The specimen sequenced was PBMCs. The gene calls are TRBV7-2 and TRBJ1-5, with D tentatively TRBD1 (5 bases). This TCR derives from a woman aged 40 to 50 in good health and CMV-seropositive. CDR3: CASSPDSSNQPQHF. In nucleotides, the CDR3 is TGTGCCAGCAGCCCCGACAGTAGCAATCAGCCCCAGCATTTT.